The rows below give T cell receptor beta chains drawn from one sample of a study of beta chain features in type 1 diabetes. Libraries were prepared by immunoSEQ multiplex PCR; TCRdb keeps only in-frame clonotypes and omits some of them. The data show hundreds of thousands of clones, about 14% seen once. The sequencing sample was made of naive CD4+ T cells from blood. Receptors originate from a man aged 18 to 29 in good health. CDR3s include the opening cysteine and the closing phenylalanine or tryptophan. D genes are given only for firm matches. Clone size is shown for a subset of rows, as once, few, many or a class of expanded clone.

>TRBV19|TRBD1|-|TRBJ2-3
CASTDRGHITDTQYF
TGTGCCAGTACTGACAGGGGGCACATCACAGATACGCAGTATTTT
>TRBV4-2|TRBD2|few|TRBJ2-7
CASSRETSGIYEQYF
TGTGCCAGCAGCCGAGAGACTAGCGGGATCTACGAGCAGTACTTC
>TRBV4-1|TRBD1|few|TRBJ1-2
CASSLGTAARGYTF
TGCGCCAGCAGCCTAGGGACAGCCGCGCGTGGCTACACCTTC
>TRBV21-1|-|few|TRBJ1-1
CASSKLKRPEAFF
TGTGCCAGCAGCAAACTTAAGCGGCCTGAAGCTTTCTTT
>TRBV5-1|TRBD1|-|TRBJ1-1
CASSPTRQGAVGTEAFF
TGCGCCAGCAGCCCAACGAGACAGGGGGCTGTAGGCACTGAAGCTTTCTTT
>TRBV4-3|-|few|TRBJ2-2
CASSRGISTGELFF
TGCGCCAGCAGCCGGGGCATCAGCACCGGGGAGCTGTTTTTT
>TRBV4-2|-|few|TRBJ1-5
CASSQDRTGRYNQPQHF
TGTGCCAGCAGCCAAGATCGAACAGGGAGGTACAATCAGCCCCAGCATTTT
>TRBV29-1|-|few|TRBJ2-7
CSVVAGVYEQYF
TGCAGCGTTGTGGCAGGGGTCTACGAGCAGTACTTC
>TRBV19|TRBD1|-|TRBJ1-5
CASSIDRDQPQHF
TGTGCCAGTAGTATTGACAGGGATCAGCCCCAGCATTTT
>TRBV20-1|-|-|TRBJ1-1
CSAQENTEAFF
TGCAGTGCTCAGGAGAACACTGAAGCTTTCTTT
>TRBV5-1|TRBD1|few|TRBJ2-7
CASSLVGQGYEQYF
TGCGCCAGCAGCTTGGTGGGACAGGGCTACGAGCAGTACTTC
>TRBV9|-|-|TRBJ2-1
CASSVRDSSYNEQFF
TGTGCCAGCAGCGTCCGGGACTCGAGTTACAATGAGCAGTTCTTC
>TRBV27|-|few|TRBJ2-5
CASSLSGVETQYF
TGTGCCAGCAGTTTATCGGGGGTGGAGACCCAGTACTTC